The T cell receptor beta chain described here comes from a study of CD8 T cells in ankylosing spondylitis. Study results and limitations: Past research had described some motif variants in reactive arthritis synovial fluid and blood. Within matched ankylosing spondylitis synovial fluid, disease-linked clones were reportedly significantly enriched. A motif in TCR beta, a set of eight or nine highly homologous variants, appeared characteristic of ankylosing spondylitis blood.

Germline V lookup: CDR1 SGHTA, CDR2 FQGNSA. The CDR3 sequence is 13 residues long. Each TCR beta library was made by quantitative 5'-RACE that incorporated molecular barcodes. TCRdb reprocessed the 5' RACE reads via MiXCR and lists one record per CDR3 protein. The sample lists 200,000 to 300,000 distinct CDR3 sequences; about 10% were seen once. On this clonotype itself: Its target is not known. A junction end diverges from the germline sequence, so it may reflect a read error.

The chain joins TRBV7-2 to TRBJ2-7; TRBD2 might be the D (5 bases). The material sequenced was blood, either unsorted or a sorted T cell fraction (not recorded which). The sequence was obtained from a male donor with ankylosing spondylitis or in good health (not recorded which). CDR3 residues: CVSSSFSGYEQYF. CDR3 DNA sequence: TGTGTCAGCAGCTCTTTTTCGGGATACGAGCAGTACTTC.